A selection of T cell receptor beta chains follows, all from one sample in a study of breast tumors, draining lymph nodes, adjacent tissues. A single record per CDR3 protein comes from TCRdb applying MiXCR to the multiplex PCR reads. The data show 45,000 to 60,000 distinct CDR3 sequences, 23% seen once. The sample taken for sequencing was breast tumor tissue. The receptor source for this set is a female donor with breast cancer. Some clones in this sample may be carry-over from other donors' samples. The CDR3 runs from the conserved cysteine through the conserved F or W. The D gene is left open where the match is weak. Expanded clones get a size class; other rows say once, few or many, or leave the size out.

TRBV4-1	TRBJ2-7	many	.	TGCGCCAGCAGCCAAGAACCGGGACGCATCTACGAGCAGTACTTC	CASSQEPGRIYEQYF
TRBV29-1	TRBJ2-6	many	.	TGCAGCGTTGAAGATAACACAGGGCCTGGGGCCAACGTCCTGACTTTC	CSVEDNTGPGANVLTF
TRBV20-1	TRBJ1-6	many	.	TGCAGTGCTAGTAAGGGGCGGGATTCACCCCTCCACTTT	CSASKGRDSPLHF
TRBV6-5	TRBJ2-7	many	.	TGTGCCAGCAGTTACAGGGCAGCCTACGAGCAGTACTTC	CASSYRAAYEQYF
TRBV20-1	TRBJ2-7	many	.	TGCAGTCCCAACCAGGGCACTGAGCAGTACTTC	CSPNQGTEQYF
TRBV9	TRBJ2-7	many	TRBD2	TGTGCCAGCAGCGTAGCTAGCGGGAGTTACGAGCAGTACTTC	CASSVASGSYEQYF
TRBV12-3/TRBV12-4	TRBJ2-3	.	.	TGTGCCAGCAGTCCCCCGAGGAGGGGCACAGATACGCAGTATTTT	CASSPPRRGTDTQYF
TRBV18	TRBJ1-4	few	TRBD1	TGTGCCAGCTCGACCCGGGACAGAGTAAATGAAAAACTGTTTTTT	CASSTRDRVNEKLFF
TRBV20-1	TRBJ2-7	medium-sized	TRBD1	TGCAGTGCTAGAGATGGATCAGGGGGTGGGGACTCCTACGAGCAGTACTTC	CSARDGSGGGDSYEQYF
TRBV6-2/TRBV6-3	TRBJ2-1	.	TRBD2	TGTGCCAGCAGGCTAGCGGGAGGGAATGAGCAGTTCTTC	CASRLAGGNEQFF
TRBV20-1	TRBJ2-3	many	.	TGCAGTGCTAGAGATTTAGGTAGCGGAGCGACAGATACGCAGTATTTT	CSARDLGSGATDTQYF
TRBV16	TRBJ1-4	many	TRBD1	TGTGCCAGCAGCGGCCGGACAGGGCAGTATGAAAAACTGTTTTTT	CASSGRTGQYEKLFF
TRBV18	TRBJ1-4	many	.	TGTGCCAGCTCACCACGGGTGGGTATCGGTGAAAAACTGTTTTTT	CASSPRVGIGEKLFF
TRBV20-1	TRBJ2-5	many	.	TGCAGTGCTAGCTCCCCCGTGGAGGGGAGGGAGACCCAGTACTTC	CSASSPVEGRETQYF
TRBV20-1	TRBJ1-5	.	.	TGCAGTGCTAGTGCAGGGGTTCAGCCCCAGCATTTT	CSASAGVQPQHF
TRBV25-1	TRBJ2-1	few	.	TGTGCCAGCAGTTTAGCTGAGCAGTTCTTC	CASSLAEQFF
TRBV2	TRBJ1-2	many	.	TGTGCCAGCAGTGAAAGCGGGATATGGGTAAACTATGGCTACACCTTC	CASSESGIWVNYGYTF
TRBV11-2	TRBJ2-7	.	TRBD1	TGTGCCAGCAGCCCCCGGAGGACAGGACCCTACGAGCAGTACTTC	CASSPRRTGPYEQYF
TRBV19	TRBJ1-2	.	.	TGTGCCAGTAGTACCGACAGTGGCTATGGCTACACCTTC	CASSTDSGYGYTF
TRBV6-1	TRBJ1-6	many	TRBD1	TGTGCCAGCAGTGGGGGGACAGGGAGCTCCTATAATTCACCCCTCCACTTT	CASSGGTGSSYNSPLHF